The present T cell receptor (beta chain) was sequenced within a study of Graves' ophthalmopathy and Graves' hyperthyroidism. Ophthalmopathy in the donors was of moderate-to-severe activity, with CAS ≥3, NOSPECS ≥4 and duration under 3 months. The CDR3 runs to 15 residues. Germline V lookup: CDR1 PRHDT, CDR2 FYEKMQ (reference sequence). The V gene lost 7 bases and the J gene lost 2 bases, with 15 bases spanning the gap. Researchers took RNA transcripts and amplified TCR beta CDR3 regions from them. RT-PCR was first run with HTBI primers, then multiplex PCR in a second round. TCRdb processed the multiplex PCR reads anew with MiXCR; each CDR3 protein has one entry. The sample consists of almost 750,000 distinct CDR3 sequences, roughly 40% of them appearing once.

The chain is built from TRBV13 and TRBJ1-5; D not certain. The TCR sequence derives from an adult man with Graves' ophthalmopathy. The sequencing input was peripheral blood. CDR3 region: CASIDLDGCNQPQHF. The CDR3 DNA sequence: TGTGCCAGCATCGACCTGGACGGATGCAATCAGCCCCAGCATTTT.